These 5 T cell receptor beta chains came from one sample sequenced in a study of cytomegalovirus exposure and HLA in healthy donors. The study ran its PCR with 60 Vbeta and 13 Jbeta primers. Produced via immunoSEQ multiplex PCR; TCRdb's table is partial and in-frame only. This table has fewer than 150,000 clones, 80% appearing once. The sample was PBMCs. The source of these receptors is a female donor in good health and CMV-seropositive.

The rearrangement uses TRBV5-6 and TRBJ1-5; 8 bases agree with TRBD1. J was trimmed by 6 bases and V by 4 bases; bases with no gene match: 6. The CDR3 has 14 residues. Germline-derived CDR1 and CDR2 are SGHDT and YYEEEE. CDR3 loop: CASSLGQGVQPQHF. The CDR3 DNA reads as TGTGCCAGCAGCCTAGGACAGGGAGTTCAGCCCCAGCATTTT.

The table lists this clone with a count of one. The same CDR3 also results from other DNA sequences found in this sample. The rearrangement joins TRBV5-4 to TRBJ2-5, with 8 bases matching TRBD2. The CDR3 runs 14 residues. Germline V gives CDR1 SGHNT, CDR2 YYREEE (reference sequence). V trimming: 1 base; J trimming: 1 base; junction bases outside the gene matches: 0. The CDR3, as DNA: TGTGCCAGCAGCTTGCGGGGGGGCCAAGAGACCCAGTACTTC. Its protein is CASSLRGGQETQYF. The full variable domain, in which reference TRBV5-4 and TRBJ2-5 provide the parts outside the CDR3, is ETGVTQSPTHLIKTRGQQVTLRCSSQSGHNTVSWYQQALGQGPQFIFQYYREEENGRGNFPPRFSGLQFPNYSSELNVNALELDDSALYLCASSLRGGQETQYFGPGTRLLVL.

This clone showed up just once. The rearrangement joins TRBV7-3 to TRBJ1-2, with 7 bases aligning to TRBD1. The length of the CDR3 is 12 residues. Germline V CDR1 and CDR2: SGHTA, FQGTGA. Trimming cost V 6 bases and J 6 bases; bases outside gene matches: 4. CDR3 residues: CASSTGAHGYTF. CDR3 coding DNA: TGTGCCAGCAGTACAGGGGCTCATGGCTACACCTTC.

This chain uses TRBV10-3 with TRBJ2-7, with 7 nucleotides matching TRBD1. V lost 0 bases, J lost 2 bases, and 1 base stayed unmatched. CDR3 length equals 14 residues. Germline CDR1 ENHRY, CDR2 SYGVKD. The CDR3 loop is CAISESTGAYEQYF. The DNA of the CDR3 is TGTGCCATCAGTGAGTCAACAGGGGCCTACGAGCAGTACTTC.

V and J are TRBV19 and TRBJ2-7, with a tentative D call TRBD2 (5 bases). The V gene's germline CDR1 is LNHDA and CDR2 SQIVND (reference sequence). V lost 5 bases to trimming and J lost 0 bases, with 11 bases between them. CDR3 length equals 14 residues. CDR3 sequence: CASSRAGYSYEQYF. The CDR3 DNA reads TGTGCCAGTAGTCGGGCGGGTTACTCCTACGAGCAGTACTTC.